The following is a T cell receptor (beta chain) sequence with its context. Its antigen remains unknown. Isolated RNA was reverse transcribed into cDNA used as the sequencing template. Profiled with immunoSEQ multiplex PCR; TCRdb holds only in-frame clones, not every one. The sample carries more than 140,000 clones, around 86% recorded once. Treatment of the sample: oral pan-JAK inhibitor, 5-10 mg twice daily. The germline CDR1 and CDR2 sequences are SQVTM and ANQGSEA. The CDR3 runs to 13 residues. Trimming pared 0 bases from V and 2 bases from J, leaving 7 bases between. This entry comes from a study of CD8+ T cells in alopecia areata. Study results and limitations: Mouse data revealed clearer TCR sharing than patient data did, a gap possibly tied to HLA.

The receptor's source is a human donor with alopecia areata. Sample: CD8+ T cells sorted from blood, taken at week 4, from a patient treated with tofacitinib. The genes are TRBV29-1 and TRBJ1-2; D uncertain. CDR3 in amino acids: CSVEDPSNYGYTF. CDR3 DNA sequence: TGCAGCGTTGAAGATCCCAGCAACTATGGCTACACCTTC.